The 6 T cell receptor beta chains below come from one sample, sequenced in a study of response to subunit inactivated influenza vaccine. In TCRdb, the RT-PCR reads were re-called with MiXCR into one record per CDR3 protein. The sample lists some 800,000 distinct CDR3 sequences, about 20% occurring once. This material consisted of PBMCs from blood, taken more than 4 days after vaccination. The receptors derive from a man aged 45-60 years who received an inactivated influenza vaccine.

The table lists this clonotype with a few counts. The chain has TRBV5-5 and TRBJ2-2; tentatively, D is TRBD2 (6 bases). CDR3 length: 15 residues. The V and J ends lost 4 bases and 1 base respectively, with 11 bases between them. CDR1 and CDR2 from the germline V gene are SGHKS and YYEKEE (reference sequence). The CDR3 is CASSVGGMNTGELFF. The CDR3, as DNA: TGTGCCAGCAGCGTCGGGGGTATGAACACCGGGGAGCTGTTTTTT.

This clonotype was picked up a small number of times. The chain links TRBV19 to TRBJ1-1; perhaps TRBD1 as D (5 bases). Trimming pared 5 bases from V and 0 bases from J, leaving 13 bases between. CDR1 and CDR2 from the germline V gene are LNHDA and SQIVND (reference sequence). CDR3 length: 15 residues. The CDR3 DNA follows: TGTGCCAGTAGTTACAGGACACGAATGAACACTGAAGCTTTCTTT. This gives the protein CASSYRTRMNTEAFF.

CDR3 coding DNA: TGTGCCAGCAGCGCCCGCCGGGAGACCCAGTACTTC. Residues: CASSARRETQYF. V and J are TRBV7-8 and TRBJ2-5, with D unresolved. This CDR3 has 12 residues. In germline, CDR1 is SGHVS, CDR2 FQNEAQ. Trimming took 5 bases from V and 5 from J, leaving 9 bases between them.

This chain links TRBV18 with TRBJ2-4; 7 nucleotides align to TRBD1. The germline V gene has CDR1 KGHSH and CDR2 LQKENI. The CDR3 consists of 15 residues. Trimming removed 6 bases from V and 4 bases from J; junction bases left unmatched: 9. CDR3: CASSPEGQRKNIQYF. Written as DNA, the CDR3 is TGTGCCAGCTCGCCCGAGGGACAGCGAAAAAACATTCAGTACTTC.

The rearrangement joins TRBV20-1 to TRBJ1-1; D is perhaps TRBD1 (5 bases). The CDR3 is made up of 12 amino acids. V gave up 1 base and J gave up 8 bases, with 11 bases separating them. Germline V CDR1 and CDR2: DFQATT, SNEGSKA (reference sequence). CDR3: CSARGPGSEAFF. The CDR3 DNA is TGCAGTGCTAGAGGGCCAGGGAGCGAAGCTTTCTTT.

DNA for the CDR3: TGCGCCAGCGCCCCTAGTGCGACTACCTCCTACAATGAGCAGTTCTTC. Its translation is CASAPSATTSYNEQFF. The chain recombines TRBV5-1 with TRBJ2-1; TRBD2 is a possible D gene (5 bases). The V gene lost 7 bases and the J gene lost 0 bases, with 17 bases spanning the gap. This CDR3 has 16 amino acids. Germline CDR1 and CDR2: SGHRS and YFSETQ.